The next 18 T cell receptor beta chains were all read from a single sample in a study of blood T cell repertoires in COVID-19. Method: immunoSEQ multiplex PCR; TCRdb's copy keeps in-frame clones and lacks some. The sample lists 95,000 to 150,000 clones; around four fifths were seen once. Material for sequencing was peripheral blood. The receptors derive from a human donor in a cohort sampled during active COVID-19.

The chain uses TRBV15 and TRBJ1-1, with D tentatively TRBD1 (5 bases). Germline V gene lookup returns CDR1 LNHNV and CDR2 YYDKDF (reference sequence). The ends were cut back, 4 bases at V and 6 bases at J, with 12 bases in the middle. CDR3 size: 13 residues. The CDR3 protein is CATSNPGGAEAFF. The CDR3 region has the DNA TGTGCCACCAGCAACCCGGGGGGGGCTGAAGCTTTCTTT.

The gene calls are TRBV4-2 and TRBJ2-3, with unresolved D. In germline, CDR1 is LGHNA, CDR2 YNFKEQ. The CDR3 has 12 residues. The germline V and J ends were trimmed by 2 bases and 5 bases, with 5 bases remaining between them. In DNA, the CDR3 is TGTGCCAGCAGCCAATCAGGAGATACGCAGTATTTT. Residues: CASSQSGDTQYF.

The sample holds a few counts of this clone. The chain uses TRBV6-6 and TRBJ1-1; no definite D call. The V end lost 5 bases, the J end lost 1 base, and 20 bases lay between the germline ends. Germline CDR1 and CDR2: MNHNY and SVGAGI (reference sequence). This CDR3 is built from 17 residues. The CDR3 sequence: CASSRWLTGIGNTEAFF. The CDR3 DNA reads TGTGCCAGCAGTCGTTGGTTAACGGGGATTGGGAACACTGAAGCTTTCTTT.

The genes are TRBV7-6 and TRBJ2-2, with 9 positions matching TRBD1. The CDR3 has 16 amino acids. Unmatched junction bases numbered 4, after V lost 5 bases and J lost 0 bases. Germline V gene sequence: CDR1 SGHVS, CDR2 FNYEAQ. The CDR3 DNA follows: TGTGCCAGCAGCCCCGGACAGGGGCCGAACACCGGGGAGCTGTTTTTT. It codes for CASSPGQGPNTGELFF. Full variable domain (remainder filled in from reference TRBV7-6 and TRBJ2-2): GAGVSQSPRYKVTKRGQDVALRCDPISGHVSLYWYRQALGQGPEFLTYFNYEAQQDKSGLPNDRFSAERPEGSISTLTIQRTEQRDSAMYRCASSPGQGPNTGELFFGEGSRLTVL.

This chain links TRBV5-6 with TRBJ2-5; 7 nucleotides match TRBD1. Germline V gene data show CDR1 as SGHDT and CDR2 as YYEEEE. The junction had 8 bases not matched to a gene; V was cut back by 4 bases and J by 2 bases. The CDR3 loop spans 15 amino acids. This CDR3 is CASSRNMTGQETQYF. In nucleotides, the CDR3 is TGTGCCAGCAGCCGGAACATGACAGGGCAAGAGACCCAGTACTTC.

This sequence joins TRBV6-5 and TRBJ2-7, with D tentatively TRBD2 (5 bases). The CDR3 has 14 amino acids. V was shortened by 6 bases and J by 4 bases, with 16 bases between the two germline ends. Germline V gives CDR1 MNHEY, CDR2 SVGAGI. CDR3 in DNA: TGTGCCAGCAGATTAGGACTTTGGGAGTACGAGCAGTACTTC. This sequence encodes CASRLGLWEYEQYF.

This CDR3 is CASSLVRRATEAFF. CDR3 bases: TGTGCCAGCAGTTTGGTCAGGAGGGCCACTGAAGCTTTCTTT. This chain connects TRBV28 to TRBJ1-1; D unclear. V lost 3 bases and J 4 bases, leaving 12 bases between the germline ends. The CDR3 consists of 14 residues. Germline CDR1 and CDR2: MDHEN and SYDVKM.

This clone was observed a handful of times. The chain has TRBV6-6 and TRBJ1-4, with D unresolved. Trimming removed 4 bases at V and 13 bases at J, with 13 bases between. The CDR3 loop spans 12 amino acids. Germline V gene sequence: CDR1 MNHNY, CDR2 SVGAGI (reference sequence). The CDR3 protein is CASSFMEGVLFF. For the CDR3, the DNA is TGTGCCAGCAGTTTCATGGAGGGAGTACTGTTTTTT.

The CDR3 bases are TGTGCCAGCAGCTCGGGGATCCGGGACACCTATGGCTACACCTTC. Translated: CASSSGIRDTYGYTF. The chain couples TRBV18 to TRBJ1-2; a possible D gene is TRBD1 (6 bases). The ends were cut back, 8 bases at V and 4 bases at J, with 20 bases in the middle. This CDR3 is built from 15 residues. Germline loops: CDR1 KGHSH, CDR2 LQKENI.

This clone has a handful of counts. The V gene is TRBV7-8, the J gene TRBJ2-7; 8 nucleotides match TRBD1. This CDR3 comprises 14 residues. V dropped 4 bases and J dropped 3; count of bases not matched to a gene: 5. CDR1 SGHVS and CDR2 FQNEAQ come from the germline V gene. The CDR3 coding sequence is TGTGCCAGCAGCTCTGGACAGGGAGGCTACGAGCAGTACTTC. The encoded protein is CASSSGQGGYEQYF.

This sequence joins TRBV28 and TRBJ1-2; D remains unclear. The CDR3 is 11 residues long. Deletions cut 6 bases from V and 4 bases from J, with 6 bases between. Germline loops: CDR1 MDHEN, CDR2 SYDVKM. The CDR3 region has the DNA TGTGCCAGCAGCAACTCCTATGGCTACACCTTC. As protein: CASSNSYGYTF.

The genes are TRBV7-9 and TRBJ1-2; maybe TRBD1 (5 bases). Germline V gene lookup returns CDR1 SEHNR and CDR2 FQNEAQ (reference sequence). This CDR3 contains 13 residues. V was pared by 5 bases and J by 8 bases, with 15 bases between. CDR3 sequence reads: CASSARGGSGYTF. The CDR3 nucleotides read TGTGCCAGCAGCGCCCGCGGGGGGAGCGGCTACACCTTC.

In this sample, this clone turned up a few times. The chain employs TRBV30 and TRBJ2-7; possible D gene TRBD1, 6 bases. Germline V CDR1 and CDR2: GTSNPN, SVGIG (reference sequence). This CDR3 has 12 residues. The germline V and J ends were trimmed by 3 bases and 2 bases, with 8 bases remaining between them. In nucleotides, the CDR3 is TGTGCCTGGAGCAGGGGAACCTACGAGCAGTACTTC. Its translation: CAWSRGTYEQYF.

Only a few counts were recorded for this clone. The rearrangement links TRBV18 to TRBJ2-2; 7 bases fit TRBD2. The CDR3 totals 17 residues. The V and J ends lost 4 bases and 6 bases, in that order; junction bases with no gene match: 14. CDR1 is KGHSH, CDR2 LQKENI, per germline. CDR3 residues: CASSLMQPGRMSGELFF. CDR3 DNA: TGTGCCAGCTCACTGATGCAGCCCGGGAGGATGTCCGGGGAGCTGTTTTTT.

The table lists this clone with a few counts. This rearrangement joins TRBV27 to TRBJ2-1; D perhaps matches TRBD2 (6 bases). The V gene's germline CDR1 is MNHEY and CDR2 SMNVEV (reference sequence). This CDR3 region has 18 residues. Deletions cut 3 bases from V and 0 bases from J, with 18 bases between. The CDR3 DNA follows: TGTGCCAGCAGTTTCAACCCCCTCGGGGGTAGCTCCTACAATGAGCAGTTCTTC. Translating it yields CASSFNPLGGSSYNEQFF.

The chain carries TRBV20-1 and TRBJ1-1; D possibly corresponds to TRBD1 (6 bases). CDR3 length equals 10 residues. Germline values: CDR1 DFQATT, CDR2 SNEGSKA (reference sequence). With 4 bases removed from V and 11 bases from J, the gap between germline ends came to 11 bases. The DNA of the CDR3 is TGCAGTGCTATACATAGGGGGGCTTTCTTT. Its protein product is CSAIHRGAFF.

The chain links TRBV3-1 (or the pseudogene TRBV3-2) to TRBJ1-4; TRBD1 aligns across 10 bases. V was clipped by 3 bases and J by 8 bases; unmatched bases: 9. Germline lookup yields CDR1 LGHDT and CDR2 YNNKEL (reference sequence). The CDR3 runs 16 residues. CDR3 DNA: TGTGCCAGCAGCCAGTGGGATTTGGGACAGGGGGAAAAACTGTTTTTT. Translating it yields CASSQWDLGQGEKLFF.

The chain joins TRBV25-1 to TRBJ2-7, with 7 bases matching TRBD2. There are 13 residues in the CDR3. Trimming at V came to 6 bases and at J to 5 bases, leaving 7 bases not matched to a gene. In germline, CDR1 is MGHDK, CDR2 SYGVNS. The CDR3 DNA follows: TGTGCCAGCAGCTTAGGCCGGGGGGACGAGCAGTACTTC. It translates to CASSLGRGDEQYF.